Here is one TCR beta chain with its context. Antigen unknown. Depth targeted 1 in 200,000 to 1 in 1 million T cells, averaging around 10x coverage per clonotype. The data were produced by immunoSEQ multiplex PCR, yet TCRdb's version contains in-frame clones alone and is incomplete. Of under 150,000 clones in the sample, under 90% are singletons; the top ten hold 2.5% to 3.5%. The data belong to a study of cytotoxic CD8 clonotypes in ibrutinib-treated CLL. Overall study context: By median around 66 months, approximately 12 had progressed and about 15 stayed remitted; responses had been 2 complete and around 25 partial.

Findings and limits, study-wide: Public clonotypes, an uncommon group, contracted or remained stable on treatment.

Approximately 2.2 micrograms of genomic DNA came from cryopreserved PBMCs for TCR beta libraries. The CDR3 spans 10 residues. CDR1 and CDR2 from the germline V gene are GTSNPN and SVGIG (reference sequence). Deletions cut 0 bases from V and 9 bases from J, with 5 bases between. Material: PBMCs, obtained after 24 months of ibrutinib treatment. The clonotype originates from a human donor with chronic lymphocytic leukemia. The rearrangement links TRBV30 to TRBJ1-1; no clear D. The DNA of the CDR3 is TGTGCCTGGAGTGTACAGAAAGCTTTCTTT. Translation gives CAWSVQKAFF. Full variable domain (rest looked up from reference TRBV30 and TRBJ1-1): SQTIHQWPATLVQPVGSPLSLECTVEGTSNPNLYWYRQAAGRGLQLLFYSVGIGQISSEVPQNLSASRPQDRQFILSSKKLLLSDSGFYLCAWSVQKAFFGQGTRLTVV.